The subject of this entry is one T cell receptor beta chain. Its specificity is unknown. This CDR3 contains 14 residues. With 4 bases clipped from V and 3 bases from J, the junction kept 4 bases outside the gene matches. Germline assignment: CDR1 KGHSH and CDR2 LQKENI. This entry comes from a study of T cell responses to AZD1222 COVID-19 vaccine. Whole-study findings and limits: Researchers report vaccine-associated CD4 TCRs spanning spike, with dominance at 160-218 and 743-854. Spike-specific TCR breadth and depth went up after people got two AZD1222 doses. Sampled repertoires all dated from after the peak T cell response.

Libraries were prepared by immunoSEQ multiplex PCR; TCRdb keeps only in-frame clonotypes and omits some of them. The sample yields 210,000 or so clones, roughly 91% seen once. The sequencing here drew on peripheral blood, taken on day 0 of MenACWY control vaccination. The TCR comes from an adult in good health. This chain uses TRBV18 with TRBJ2-3, with 7 bases identical to TRBD1. The CDR3: CASSRSTGTDTQYF. For the CDR3, the DNA is TGTGCCAGCTCACGATCGACAGGGACAGATACGCAGTATTTT.